The 5 T cell receptor beta chains reported below all come from one sample, sequenced in a study of T cell responses to AZD1222 COVID-19 vaccine. Profiling relied on immunoSEQ multiplex PCR, and the TCRdb table lists in-frame clones only, not all of them. The sample gives 15,000 to 20,000 clones, more than 80% of which show up once; around 23% is in the top ten. The sequencing here drew on peripheral blood, taken 28 days after the second AZD1222 dose. These receptors all come from an adult who received the AZD1222 COVID-19 vaccine.

The rearrangement joins TRBV5-1 to TRBJ2-1; 8 bases line up with TRBD1. CDR3 length: 14 residues. The V gene's germline CDR1 is SGHRS and CDR2 YFSETQ. Trimming cost V 4 bases and J 3 bases; bases outside gene matches: 3. The CDR3 DNA sequence: TGCGCCAGCAGCAAGACAGGGGTCTACAATGAGCAGTTCTTC. This gives the protein CASSKTGVYNEQFF.

This rearrangement joins TRBV7-2 to TRBJ2-5; possible D gene TRBD1, 5 bases. The CDR3 is made up of 13 amino acids. The V gene's germline CDR1 is SGHTA and CDR2 FQGNSA. The V gene lost 7 bases and the J gene lost 5 bases, with 14 bases spanning the gap. CDR3 residues: CASTVNQGETQYF. CDR3 nucleotides: TGTGCCAGCACCGTGAACCAGGGCGAGACCCAGTACTTC.

The chain carries TRBV5-1 and TRBJ1-2; 11 bases fit TRBD1. The trim removed 5 bases at V and 6 bases at J, leaving 15 bases unmatched. This CDR3 spans 17 amino acids. CDR1 is SGHRS and CDR2 is YFSETQ in the germline V gene. The CDR3 reads CASSLIGQGALFNGYTF. The CDR3 nucleotides read TGCGCCAGCAGTTTGATAGGACAGGGGGCTTTGTTTAATGGCTACACCTTC.

This clone has just a few counts. The chain links TRBV7-8 to TRBJ1-1; D is unclear. The V and J ends lost 5 bases and 5 bases respectively, with 18 bases between them. This CDR3 contains 15 residues. CDR1 and CDR2 from the germline V gene are SGHVS and FQNEAQ. The CDR3 DNA reads as TGTGCCAGCAGCGGGTGGTTCGGGCGAGGGACTGAAGCTTTCTTT. Its protein product is CASSGWFGRGTEAFF.

This rearrangement joins TRBV7-3 to TRBJ2-5; D remains unclear. Germline values: CDR1 SGHTA, CDR2 FQGTGA. Trimming pared 3 bases from V and 2 bases from J, leaving 7 bases between. There are 13 residues in the CDR3. The CDR3 DNA follows: TGTGCCAGCAGCTTCGGCGGACAAGAGACCCAGTACTTC. It yields the protein CASSFGGQETQYF.